Listed here are 28 T cell receptor beta chains from one sample, sequenced in a study of vaccination effects on CD4 cells after COVID-19. This table comes from immunoSEQ multiplex PCR, and its TCRdb copy is limited to in-frame clones, with some not included. The sample gives approximately 44,000 clones, about two thirds of which show up once; roughly 26% is in the top ten. ViraFEST assay sequencing came after antigen-specific CD4+ T cells were expanded with viral peptide pools. At the end of nine to ten days of culture, CD4+ T cells were isolated. Absence of prior SARS-CoV-2 infection characterized the vaccine recipients, who showed negative nucleocapsid antibodies. The antigens for these receptors are not known. The sequencing here drew on CD4+ T cells from PBMCs cultured with HCoV-OC43 spike peptides, taken before COVID-19 vaccination. Subset in this sample: HCoV-OC43 spike overlapping peptide pool stimulation. Every receptor here comes from a human donor who received a COVID-19 vaccine.

The chain combines TRBV11-1 with TRBJ2-1; the D is unclear. Per the germline V gene, CDR1 is SGHAT and CDR2 is FQDESV (reference sequence). The germline V and J ends were trimmed by 5 bases and 13 bases, with 27 bases remaining between them. The CDR3 consists of 16 residues. The CDR3 nucleotides read TGTGCCAGCAGCATGCCGACCAGCCTGGCCCCCTATCTCCAGTTCTTC. Amino acid sequence: CASSMPTSLAPYLQFF.

This clone turned up a few times. The junction shows a germline mismatch at one end, possibly a read error. The gene calls are TRBV5-8 and TRBJ2-1, with 8 positions matching TRBD1. In germline, CDR1 is SGHTS, CDR2 YDEGEE. There are 12 residues in the CDR3. The CDR3 nucleotides are TGTGCCAGCAGCTTGGTGCAGGGGGCTCTGGTCTTC. Translated, it gives CASSLVQGALVF.

The chain is built from TRBV9 and TRBJ2-7; the D gene is possibly TRBD2 (6 bases). This CDR3 has 14 amino acids. Germline V gives CDR1 SGDLS, CDR2 YYNGEE. V was pared by 2 bases and J by 0 bases, with 9 bases between. The CDR3 spells CASSVEGNSYEQYF. DNA for the CDR3: TGTGCCAGCAGCGTGGAGGGAAACTCCTACGAGCAGTACTTC.

In this sample, this clone turned up once. The chain joins TRBV5-1 to TRBJ1-2; D ambiguous. The germline CDR1 and CDR2 sequences are SGHRS and YFSETQ. The CDR3 extends over 15 amino acids. The V and J ends lost 2 bases and 4 bases respectively, with 15 bases between them. CDR3 DNA sequence: TGCGCCAGCAGCTTTACGGCAGAGGTTTCCTATGGCTACACCTTC. Amino acids: CASSFTAEVSYGYTF.

The chain links TRBV7-9 to TRBJ2-5, with TRBD2 matching 7 bases. Losses at the gene ends were 5 bases for V and 5 bases for J; bases not matched to a gene: 14. Germline V gene sequence: CDR1 SEHNR, CDR2 FQNEAQ (reference sequence). CDR3 size: 16 residues. The CDR3 DNA sequence: TGTGCCAGCAGCGCCGGACTAGGCGGGCGTTGGGAGACCCAGTACTTC. It translates to CASSAGLGGRWETQYF.

This rearrangement joins TRBV9 to TRBJ2-1, with TRBD2 identical over 7 bases. The CDR3 length is 16 residues. V gave up 0 bases and J gave up 5 bases; unmatched junction bases: 8. CDR1 is SGDLS, CDR2 YYNGEE, per germline. The CDR3 DNA follows: TGTGCCAGCAGCGTAGGGCCGGCGGGGGTTCACAATGAGCAGTTCTTC. Encoded protein: CASSVGPAGVHNEQFF.

In this sample, this clone turned up a few times. The junction does not match germline at one end; this may be a read error. The chain recombines TRBV6-5 with TRBJ1-1; D may be TRBD1 (5 bases). Germline CDR1 and CDR2: MNHEY and SVGAGI. The CDR3 extends over 11 amino acids. The DNA of the CDR3 is TGTGCCGGCAGACAGTACACTGAAGCTTTCTTT. This gives the protein CAGRQYTEAFF.

CDR3 protein: CASRKEGGTGELFF. The CDR3 DNA reads TGTGCCAGCAGGAAGGAGGGGGGGACCGGGGAGCTGTTTTTT. This chain uses TRBV6-4 with TRBJ2-2; tentative D call: TRBD2 (7 bases). The CDR3 length is 14 residues. With 6 bases removed from V and 5 bases from J, the gap between germline ends came to 13 bases. Germline loops: CDR1 MRHNA, CDR2 SNTAGT.

This chain joins TRBV2 and TRBJ1-1; 7 nucleotides agree with TRBD1. CDR3 length equals 13 residues. V lost 7 bases to trimming and J lost 1 base; unmatched junction nucleotides: 3. Germline lookup yields CDR1 SNHLY and CDR2 FYNNEI. CDR3 in amino acids: CASTRQGNTEAFF. The CDR3 region has the DNA TGTGCCAGCACTAGACAGGGGAACACTGAAGCTTTCTTT.

The genes are TRBV12-3 or TRBV12-4 and TRBJ1-2, with TRBD1 matching over 11 bases. CDR3 length: 13 residues. Trimming at V came to 6 bases and at J to 6 bases, leaving 3 bases not matched to a gene. CDR3 in DNA: TGTGCCAGCAGGGGACAGGGGGACCATGGCTACACCTTC. Amino acid sequence: CASRGQGDHGYTF.

This clone was observed a few times. The J gene is TRBJ2-5, the V gene TRBV28; TRBD1 or TRBD2 may be the D gene (5 bases each). Germline CDR1 is MDHEN and CDR2 is SYDVKM. The CDR3 length is 15 residues. The V end lost 5 bases, the J end lost 5 bases, and 18 bases lay between the germline ends. For the CDR3, the DNA is TGTGCCAGCAGTCCCCGGGTGAGGGGCCGGGAGACCCAGTACTTC. Amino acid sequence: CASSPRVRGRETQYF.

This clone was seen a few times. The chain combines TRBV19 with TRBJ1-1, with D possibly matching TRBD1 (5 bases). The CDR3 contains 15 residues. Trimming left V 7 bases short and J 1 base short, with 16 bases between. The germline gives CDR1 LNHDA, CDR2 SQIVND (reference sequence). The chain's CDR3 is CASTYRGVGNTEAFF. The DNA for the CDR3 is TGTGCCAGTACCTATAGAGGGGTTGGGAACACTGAAGCTTTCTTT.

The V and J genes are TRBV30 and TRBJ2-3; D unresolved. V lost 4 bases, J lost 2 bases, and 10 bases lay in between. The CDR3 is 13 residues long. From germline, CDR1 is GTSNPN and CDR2 SVGIG (reference sequence). CDR3 region: CAWTGRLTDTQYF. CDR3 in DNA: TGTGCCTGGACAGGCAGGCTCACAGATACGCAGTATTTT.

This clone was recorded only once. This chain joins TRBV6-2 or TRBV6-3 and TRBJ2-2, with 8 bases that match TRBD2. CDR1 and CDR2 from the germline V gene are MNHEY and SVGEGT. The CDR3 contains 16 residues. V lost 5 bases to trimming and J lost 6 bases; unmatched junction nucleotides: 11. CDR3 nucleotide sequence: TGTGCCAGCAGTGACCCCGTTTCGGGAGGGCCCGGGGAGCTGTTTTTT. Amino acid sequence: CASSDPVSGGPGELFF.

This clone was detected once. A junction end diverges from the germline sequence, so it may reflect a read error. V gene TRBV7-7 combines with J gene TRBJ2-5; TRBD2 aligns across 8 bases. Per germline, CDR1 SSHAT and CDR2 FNYEAQ (reference sequence). The CDR3 runs 13 residues. The CDR3 spells CASSLGGGETQYF. The CDR3, as DNA: TGTGCTAGCAGCTTAGGCGGGGGGGAGACCCAGTACTTC. Drawing the rest from reference TRBV7-7 and TRBJ2-5, the complete variable domain is GAGVSQSPRYKVTKRGQDVTLRCDPISSHATLYWYQQALGQGPEFLTYFNYEAQPDKSGLPSDRFSAERPEGSISTLTIQRTEQRDSAMYRCASSLGGGETQYFGPGTRLLVL.

Only a few counts were recorded for this clone. This sequence joins TRBV30 and TRBJ2-3; TRBD2 might be the D (6 bases). In germline, CDR1 is GTSNPN, CDR2 SVGIG (reference sequence). Trimming took off 0 bases at V and 6 bases at J, with 13 bases between the two ends. The CDR3 is 14 amino acids. CDR3 amino acids: CAWSVGGTVDTQYF. CDR3 DNA sequence: TGTGCCTGGAGTGTGGGGGGTACGGTTGATACGCAGTATTTT.

The CDR3 DNA reads as TGCGCCAGCAGCCAAGTTCTGGGACGCTCGAACACCGGGGAGCTGTTTTTT. Amino acid sequence: CASSQVLGRSNTGELFF. V gene TRBV4-1 combines with J gene TRBJ2-2; D might be TRBD1 or TRBD2, each matching 5 bases. CDR1 MGHRA and CDR2 YSYEKL come from the germline V gene. V was trimmed by 1 base and J by 0 bases, leaving 12 bases between them. This CDR3 is built from 17 residues.

This clone appeared a few times. The chain employs TRBV4-1 and TRBJ1-1, with unresolved D. The CDR3 length is 12 residues. V was clipped by 1 base and J by 5 bases, with 5 bases between them. CDR1 and CDR2 (germline): MGHRA, YSYEKL. The CDR3: CASSQGRTEAFF. The CDR3 nucleotides read TGCGCCAGCAGCCAAGGTCGGACTGAAGCTTTCTTT.

This chain links TRBV11-2 with TRBJ2-1; D possibly matches TRBD1 or TRBD2 (5 bases each). Looked up from germline, CDR1 is SGHAT and CDR2 is FQNNGV. The CDR3 totals 14 residues. Trimming removed 5 bases at V and 7 bases at J, with 15 bases between. This CDR3 is CASSRDAGMNEQFF. CDR3 nucleotides: TGTGCCAGCAGCAGGGACGCGGGTATGAATGAGCAGTTCTTC.

This clone was observed a handful of times. CDR3 coding DNA: TGTGCCAGCAGCTTAGTCAACCGTGGTGAGCAGTTCTTC. Translating it yields CASSLVNRGEQFF. The chain joins TRBV7-2 to TRBJ2-1; D call uncertain. The CDR3 consists of 13 residues. CDR1 and CDR2 from the germline V gene are SGHTA and FQGNSA. The V and J ends lost 1 base and 9 bases respectively, with 10 bases between them.

This rearrangement joins TRBV15 to TRBJ2-1; D not resolved. This CDR3 is 16 amino acids long. Trimming left V 0 bases short and J 0 bases short, with 9 bases between. CDR1 and CDR2 (germline): LNHNV, YYDKDF (reference sequence). In nucleotides, the CDR3 is TGTGCCACCAGCAGAGAAGGCAGGAGCTCCTACAATGAGCAGTTCTTC. Protein sequence: CATSREGRSSYNEQFF.

This chain links TRBV18 with TRBJ1-1, with D possibly matching TRBD1 (5 bases). The CDR3 loop spans 16 amino acids. Trimming removed 4 bases at V and 0 bases at J, with 15 bases between. CDR1 and CDR2 (germline): KGHSH, LQKENI. The CDR3 DNA reads TGTGCCAGCTCACTTCAGGGACTGGGGATGAACACTGAAGCTTTCTTT. As protein: CASSLQGLGMNTEAFF.

This clone was detected only once. V gene TRBV5-1 combines with J gene TRBJ2-1; D ambiguous. CDR3 length: 14 residues. The germline gives CDR1 SGHRS, CDR2 YFSETQ. V was shortened by 4 bases and J by 5 bases, with 13 bases between the two germline ends. CDR3 region: CASSVSPQNNEQFF. CDR3 DNA sequence: TGCGCCAGCAGCGTTTCTCCACAGAACAATGAGCAGTTCTTC.

V gene TRBV28 combines with J gene TRBJ2-3, with 9 bases aligning to TRBD1. V trimming: 5 bases; J trimming: 3 bases; junction bases outside the gene matches: 3. CDR1 is MDHEN and CDR2 is SYDVKM in the germline V gene. The CDR3 has 14 amino acids. The CDR3 loop reads CASSSGQGTDTQYF. CDR3 coding DNA: TGTGCCAGCAGTAGCGGACAGGGGACAGATACGCAGTATTTT.

The chain uses TRBV2 and TRBJ1-4; 9 positions agree with TRBD1. Germline V gene lookup returns CDR1 SNHLY and CDR2 FYNNEI. J was trimmed by 10 bases and V by 6 bases; bases with no gene match: 9. The CDR3 is 14 amino acids. CDR3 DNA: TGTGCCAGCAGGCCGGGACAGGGATCTGGAAAACTGTTTTTT. Translating it yields CASRPGQGSGKLFF.

This clone was seen only a few times. V usage is TRBV18 and J usage is TRBJ1-2; D not certain. Per the germline V gene, CDR1 is KGHSH and CDR2 is LQKENI. V shed 3 bases and J shed 8 bases, with 22 bases lying between them. This CDR3 comprises 16 residues. The CDR3: CASSPESFNPVRGYTF. The DNA of the CDR3 is TGTGCCAGCTCACCCGAGAGTTTCAACCCGGTGAGAGGCTACACCTTC.

The rearrangement uses TRBV6-5 and TRBJ2-7, with 9 nucleotides matching TRBD1. Per germline, CDR1 MNHEY and CDR2 SVGAGI. With 7 bases clipped from V and 2 bases from J, the junction kept 9 bases outside the gene matches. The CDR3 contains 15 residues. In nucleotides, the CDR3 is TGTGCCAGCACAGCAGCCGGGACAGGGACCTACGAGCAGTACTTC. This encodes CASTAAGTGTYEQYF.

This clone was observed a single time. The V and J genes are TRBV18 and TRBJ2-2; 9 nucleotides agree with TRBD1. The V and J ends lost 4 bases and 3 bases, in that order; junction bases with no gene match: 3. The CDR3 is 15 amino acids. Germline CDR1 KGHSH, CDR2 LQKENI. The CDR3 DNA is TGTGCCAGCTCACAACAGGGGGCGGACACCGGGGAGCTGTTTTTT. It yields the protein CASSQQGADTGELFF.